This TCR beta chain came from a study of CD8 T cells in Susac syndrome. Germline CDR1 DFQATT, CDR2 SNEGSKA (reference sequence). The junction had 14 bases not matched to a gene; V was cut back by 6 bases and J by 5 bases. There are 15 residues in the CDR3. It was with random hexamers that 0.5 to 1 ug RNA was reverse transcribed. Coverage of TCR beta CDR3 amplification by immunoSEQ multiplex PCR extended to 54 Vbeta and 13 Jbeta. TCRdb independently ran MiXCR on the immunoSEQ multiplex PCR reads; one entry per CDR3 protein. The repertoire holds 300,000 or so distinct CDR3 sequences, with under 95% as singletons. CD8+ and CD4+ T cells from blood underwent TCR beta sequencing, which was carried out in a high-throughput format. Stable or active relapsing-remitting multiple sclerosis, untreated and meeting revised McDonald criteria, defined the controls. CD8+ and CD4+ T cells were negatively isolated; TEMRA cells were FACS-enriched.

The sequencing sample was made of CD4+ T cells from PBMCs. The clonotype was recovered from a human donor with multiple sclerosis. The J gene is TRBJ2-7, the V gene TRBV20-1, with 9 bases aligning to TRBD2. The chain's CDR3 is CSAQRPLAGNHEQYF. The CDR3 nucleotides read TGCAGTGCCCAAAGACCCCTAGCGGGGAACCACGAGCAGTACTTC.